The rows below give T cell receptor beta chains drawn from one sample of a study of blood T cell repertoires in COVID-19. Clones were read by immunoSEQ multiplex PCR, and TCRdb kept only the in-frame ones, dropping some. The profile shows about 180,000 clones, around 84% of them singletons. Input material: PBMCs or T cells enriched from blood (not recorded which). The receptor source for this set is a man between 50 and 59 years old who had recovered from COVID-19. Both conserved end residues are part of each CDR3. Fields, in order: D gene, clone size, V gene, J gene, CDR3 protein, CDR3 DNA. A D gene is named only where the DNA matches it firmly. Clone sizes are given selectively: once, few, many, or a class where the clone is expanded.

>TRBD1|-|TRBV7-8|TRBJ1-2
CASSLAPGDRAYGYTF
TGTGCCAGCAGCCTCGCCCCCGGGGACAGGGCGTATGGCTACACCTTC
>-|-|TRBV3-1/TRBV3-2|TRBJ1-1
CASSQPGQGYTEAFF
TGTGCCAGCAGCCAACCGGGACAAGGGTACACTGAAGCTTTCTTT
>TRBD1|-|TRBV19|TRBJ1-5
CASSIAHLGGTGGSQPQHF
TGTGCCAGTAGTATAGCCCATTTAGGGGGGACAGGGGGATCTCAGCCCCAGCATTTT
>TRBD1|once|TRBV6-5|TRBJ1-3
CASSLQGASGNTIYF
TGTGCCAGCAGTTTACAGGGGGCCTCTGGAAACACCATATATTTT
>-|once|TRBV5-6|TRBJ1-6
CASSPGQNNSPLHF
TGTGCCAGCAGTCCTGGACAGAATAATTCACCCCTCCACTTT
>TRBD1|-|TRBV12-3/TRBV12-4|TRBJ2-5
CASRGQGMETQYF
TGTGCCAGCAGGGGACAGGGGATGGAGACCCAGTACTTC
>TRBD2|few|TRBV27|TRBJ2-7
CASGGGSYEQYF
TGTGCATCTGGCGGGGGCTCCTACGAGCAGTACTTC
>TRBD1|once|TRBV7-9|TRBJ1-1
CASSVAGQLNTEAFF
TGTGCCAGCAGCGTAGCGGGACAGCTGAACACTGAAGCTTTCTTT
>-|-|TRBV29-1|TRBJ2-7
CSARTLYEQYF
TGCAGCGCTCGGACACTTTACGAGCAGTACTTC
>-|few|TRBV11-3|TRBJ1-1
CASSLYRTTEAFF
TGTGCCAGCAGCTTATACAGGACCACTGAAGCTTTCTTT
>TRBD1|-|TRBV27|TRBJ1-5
CASSNRGGNQPQHF
TGTGCCAGCAGTAACAGGGGTGGCAATCAGCCCCAGCATTTT
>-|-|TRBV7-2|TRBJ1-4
CASSPNRATNEKLFF
TGTGCCAGCAGCCCCAACAGGGCAACCAATGAAAAACTGTTTTTT
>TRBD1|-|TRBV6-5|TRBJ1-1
CASSPGTDTEAFF
TGTGCCAGCAGCCCCGGGACAGACACTGAAGCTTTCTTT
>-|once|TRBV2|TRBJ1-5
CASSRQEGGNQPQHF
TGTGCCAGCAGCCGACAGGAAGGAGGCAATCAGCCCCAGCATTTT
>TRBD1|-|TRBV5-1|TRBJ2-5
CASSLALGTGESETQYF
TGCGCCAGCAGCTTGGCTCTGGGGACAGGGGAGTCGGAGACCCAGTACTTC
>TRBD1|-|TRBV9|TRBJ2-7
CASSVGQGANLPYEQYF
TGTGCCAGCAGCGTCGGACAGGGGGCGAATCTCCCCTACGAGCAGTACTTC
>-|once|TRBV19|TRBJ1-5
CASSIIVGGNQPQHF
TGTGCCAGTAGTATAATCGTCGGGGGAAATCAGCCCCAGCATTTT
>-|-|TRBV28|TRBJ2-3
CASSLSRAQYF
TGTGCCAGCAGTTTAAGTCGAGCGCAGTATTTT
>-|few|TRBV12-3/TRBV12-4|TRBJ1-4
CASSPMRNEKLFF
TGTGCCAGCAGTCCAATGCGTAATGAAAAACTGTTTTTT
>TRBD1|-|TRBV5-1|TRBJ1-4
CASSLLGGHEKLFF
TGCGCCAGCAGCTTGTTAGGGGGCCATGAAAAACTGTTTTTT
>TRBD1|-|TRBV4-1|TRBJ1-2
CASSQVGTGDGYTF
TGCGCCAGCAGCCAAGTAGGGACAGGGGATGGCTACACCTTC
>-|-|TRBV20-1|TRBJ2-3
CSAAGADTQYF
TGCAGTGCCGCAGGGGCAGATACGCAGTATTTT
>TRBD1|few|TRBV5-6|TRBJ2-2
CASSLRGQGNTGELFF
TGTGCCAGCAGCTTAAGGGGACAGGGGAACACCGGGGAGCTGTTTTTT
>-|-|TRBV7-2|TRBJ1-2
CASSTYLGSLDYYGYTF
TGTGCCAGCAGCACTTATCTAGGCAGCCTAGATTACTATGGCTACACCTTC
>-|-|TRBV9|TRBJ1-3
CASSVAQEFSGNTIYF
TGTGCCAGCAGCGTAGCACAGGAATTCTCTGGAAACACCATATATTTT
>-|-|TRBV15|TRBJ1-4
CATSRDGRSATNEKLFF
TGTGCCACCAGCAGAGATGGCAGGTCGGCAACTAATGAAAAACTGTTTTTT
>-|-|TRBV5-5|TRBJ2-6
CASSLGQRNSGANVLTF
TGTGCCAGCAGCTTGGGGCAGAGGAACTCTGGGGCCAACGTCCTGACTTTC
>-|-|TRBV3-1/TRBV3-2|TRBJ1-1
CASSQGLGRMTVEAFF
TGTGCCAGCAGCCAAGGCCTCGGTCGAATGACAGTCGAAGCTTTCTTT
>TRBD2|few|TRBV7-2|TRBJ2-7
CASSLGLASYEQYF
TGTGCCAGCAGCTTAGGACTAGCCTCCTACGAGCAGTACTTC
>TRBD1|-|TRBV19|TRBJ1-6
CASSSGTGDNSPLHF
TGTGCCAGTAGTTCCGGGACAGGGGATAATTCACCCCTCCACTTT
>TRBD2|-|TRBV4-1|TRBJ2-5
CASSQVGGGGKQETQYF
TGCGCCAGCAGCCAAGTTGGGGGGGGAGGGAAACAAGAGACCCAGTACTTC
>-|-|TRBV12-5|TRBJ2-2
CASAAQGTGELFF
TGTGCTAGTGCCGCACAGGGCACCGGGGAGCTGTTTTTT
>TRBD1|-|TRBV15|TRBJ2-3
CATSRDGSETGWGTDTQYF
TGTGCCACCAGCAGAGACGGGTCCGAGACAGGGTGGGGCACAGATACGCAGTATTTT
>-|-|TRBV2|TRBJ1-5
CASTQGVYSNQPQHF
TGTGCCAGCACCCAAGGGGTTTATAGCAATCAGCCCCAGCATTTT
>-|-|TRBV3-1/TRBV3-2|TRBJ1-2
CASSQVSQGGGYTF
TGTGCCAGCAGCCAAGTTTCCCAGGGAGGTGGCTACACCTTC
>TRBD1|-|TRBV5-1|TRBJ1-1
CASSLGQGRNTEAFF
TGCGCCAGCAGCTTGGGACAGGGCCGGAACACTGAAGCTTTCTTT
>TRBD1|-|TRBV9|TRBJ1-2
CASSPQDRGHGYTF
TGTGCCAGCAGCCCTCAGGACAGGGGGCATGGCTACACCTTC
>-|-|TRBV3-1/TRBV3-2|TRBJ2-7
CASSQVSYEQYF
TGTGCCAGCAGCCAAGTGAGTTACGAGCAGTACTTC
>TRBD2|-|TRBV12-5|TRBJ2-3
CASAINLAGGTDTQYF
TGTGCTAGTGCCATCAATCTAGCGGGGGGCACAGATACGCAGTATTTT
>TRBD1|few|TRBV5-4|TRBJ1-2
CASSKGTEYSYGYTF
TGTGCCAGCAGCAAGGGGACAGAGTATAGTTATGGCTACACCTTC
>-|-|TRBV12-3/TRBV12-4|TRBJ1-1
CASSTDIYAEAFF
TGTGCCAGCAGTACGGACATTTACGCTGAAGCTTTCTTT
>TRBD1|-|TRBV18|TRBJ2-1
CASSAPGQPTRYNEQFF
TGTGCCAGCTCAGCACCGGGACAGCCGACCCGATACAATGAGCAGTTCTTC
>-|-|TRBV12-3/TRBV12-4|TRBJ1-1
CASSFTGGTEAFF
TGTGCCAGCAGTTTTACGGGGGGCACTGAAGCTTTCTTT
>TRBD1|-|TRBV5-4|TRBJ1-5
CASSSGTGGAGNQPQHF
TGTGCCAGCAGCTCCGGGACAGGGGGGGCTGGCAATCAGCCCCAGCATTTT
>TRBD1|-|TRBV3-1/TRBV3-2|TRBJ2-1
CASSPGQGGRFEQFF
TGTGCCAGCAGCCCCGGACAGGGGGGAAGGTTTGAGCAGTTCTTC
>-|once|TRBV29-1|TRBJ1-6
CSAMTASSYNSPLHF
TGCAGCGCCATGACAGCGAGCTCCTATAATTCACCCCTCCACTTT
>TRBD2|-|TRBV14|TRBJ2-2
CASSHPGLAGRTGELFF
TGTGCCAGCAGCCACCCCGGACTAGCGGGGAGGACCGGGGAGCTGTTTTTT
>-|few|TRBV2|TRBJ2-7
CATTIQPSSYEQYF
TGTGCCACCACCATACAGCCAAGCTCCTACGAGCAGTACTTC
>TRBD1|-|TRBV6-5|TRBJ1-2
CASSPTGTDGYTF
TGTGCCAGCAGTCCGACAGGGACGGATGGCTACACCTTC
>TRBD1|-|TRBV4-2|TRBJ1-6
CASSQEPGQGSPLHF
TGTGCCAGCAGCCAAGAACCAGGACAGGGGTCACCCCTCCACTTT
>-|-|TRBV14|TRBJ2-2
CASSPLLVTGELFF
TGTGCCAGCAGCCCTTTACTAGTGACCGGGGAGCTGTTTTTT
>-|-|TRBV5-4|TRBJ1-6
CASSSEGQFYNSPLHF
TGTGCCAGCAGCTCCGAGGGACAATTCTATAATTCACCCCTCCACTTT
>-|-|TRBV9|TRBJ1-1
CASNQLDQVPTEAFF
TGTGCCAGCAACCAACTGGATCAGGTGCCCACTGAAGCTTTCTTT